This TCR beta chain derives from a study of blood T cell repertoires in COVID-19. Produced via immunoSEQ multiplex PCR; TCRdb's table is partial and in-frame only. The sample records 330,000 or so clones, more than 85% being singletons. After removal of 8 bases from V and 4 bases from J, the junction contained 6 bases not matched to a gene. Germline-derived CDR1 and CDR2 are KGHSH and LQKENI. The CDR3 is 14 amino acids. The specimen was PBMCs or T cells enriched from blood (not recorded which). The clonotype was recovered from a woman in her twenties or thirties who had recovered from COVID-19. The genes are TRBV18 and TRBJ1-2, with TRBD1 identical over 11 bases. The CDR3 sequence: CASLGQGAGYGYTF. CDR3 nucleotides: TGTGCCAGCCTCGGACAGGGGGCTGGCTATGGCTACACCTTC.